This T cell receptor beta chain was recorded in a study of blood T cell repertoires in COVID-19 (dated by TCRdb to 2020 to 2021). About the investigation overall: Samples covering the acute and convalescent phases of COVID-19 were provided by collaborators in the United States, Italy and Spain. The material from the prospective study consisted of cDNA or gDNA derived from T cells, B-cell-depleted T cells, or PBMCs. The dataset comprised deeply sampled blood TCRbeta repertoires from subjects exposed to, actively infected with, or recovered from COVID-19. A freely available public database, intended as a resource for researchers studying the immune response to SARS-CoV-2, is where the repertoires were released. Samples came from the ongoing ImmuneRACE study (first 160 participants) plus 1,254 subjects from 6 global collaborators. A de-identified subject ID, COVID-19 status, age in years and sex were almost always included in the sample metadata. Where HLA class I and class II types were available, the types were taken from metadata supplied by the sample provider, not from assay-based typing. What the authors observed across the whole study: The amount of clinical and demographic metadata varied by source and participant and was provided uncurated.

To note about this clone: Its antigen is still unknown. There are no base qualities to consult, and no much larger clone falls within one base.

The immunoSEQ Assay, a bias-controlled multiplex PCR, was used to amplify TCRbeta CDR3 regions from genomic DNA. As for the authors' bioinformatics: The number of nucleated cells in each sample was estimated by amplification of reference gene primers within the assay. To quantify the absolute abundance of each unique TCRbeta CDR3 rearrangement, sequence reads were collapsed and filtered. For each sample, productive Simpson clonality was calculated by taking the square root of Simpson's diversity index across productive rearrangements. TCRdb's version of the immuneACCESS table is confined to in-frame rearrangements and falls short of the full clone set. An unresolved V gene accounts for under half of the shortfall where checked; the remainder is of unknown origin. The DNA was the basis for D and trimming; V, J and clone size are from that table. A total of 95,000 to 150,000 clones appear in this sample, about 81% of them only once. Roughly 15% of the sample is in the top ten clones.

One collaborating source in Seattle enrolled patients during active infection and followed them longitudinally through the course of disease. Each collaborating institution followed its own protocols to collect whole blood in K2EDTA tubes. For TCRbeta analysis, collaborators shipped samples as frozen whole blood, isolated PBMCs, or DNA extracted from either of those sample types. This sequence originates from a man aged 25-45 years with COVID-19, enrolled during active disease. The material sequenced was peripheral blood.

The DNA reads as follows: TGTGCCAGCAGCCCACCCAGCGGGAGGCCCTACTTC. This sequence encodes CASSPPSGRPYF. The chain is made from TRBV7-9 and TRBJ2-7, with 9 bases matching TRBD2. The CDR3 runs 12 amino acids, cysteine and phenylalanine included. The kept DNA is CDR3 alone, 36 bases in frame from the first base. Relative to germline, V is missing 5 bases and J is missing 13 bases, with 9 bases of the junction outside any gene match. Reading the germline V gene (reference sequence) gives CDR1 SEHNR and CDR2 FQNEAQ.